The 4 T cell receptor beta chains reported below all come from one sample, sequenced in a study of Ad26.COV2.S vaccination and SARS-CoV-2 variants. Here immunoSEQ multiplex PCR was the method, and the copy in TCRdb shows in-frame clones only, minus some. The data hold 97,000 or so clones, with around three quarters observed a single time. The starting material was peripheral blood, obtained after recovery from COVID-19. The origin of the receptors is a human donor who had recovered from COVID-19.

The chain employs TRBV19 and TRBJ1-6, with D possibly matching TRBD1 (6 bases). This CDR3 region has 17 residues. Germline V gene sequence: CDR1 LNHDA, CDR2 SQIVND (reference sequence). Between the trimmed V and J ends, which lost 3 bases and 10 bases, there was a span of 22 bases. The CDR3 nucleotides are TGTGCCAGTAGTATTCTCGCCCTTACAGGGAGGAACTCACCCCTCCACTTT. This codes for CASSILALTGRNSPLHF.

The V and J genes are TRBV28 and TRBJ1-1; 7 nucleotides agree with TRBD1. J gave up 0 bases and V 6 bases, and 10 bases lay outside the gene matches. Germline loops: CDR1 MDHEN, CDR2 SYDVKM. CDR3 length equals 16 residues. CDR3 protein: CASSPPGQLMNTEAFF. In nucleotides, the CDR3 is TGTGCCAGCAGCCCTCCGGGACAGCTCATGAACACTGAAGCTTTCTTT.

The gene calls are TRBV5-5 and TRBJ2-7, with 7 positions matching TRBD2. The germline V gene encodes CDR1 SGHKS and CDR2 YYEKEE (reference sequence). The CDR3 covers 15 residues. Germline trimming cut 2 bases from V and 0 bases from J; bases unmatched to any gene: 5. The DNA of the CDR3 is TGTGCCAGCAGCTTCAGCGGGGACCACTCCTACGAGCAGTACTTC. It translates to CASSFSGDHSYEQYF.

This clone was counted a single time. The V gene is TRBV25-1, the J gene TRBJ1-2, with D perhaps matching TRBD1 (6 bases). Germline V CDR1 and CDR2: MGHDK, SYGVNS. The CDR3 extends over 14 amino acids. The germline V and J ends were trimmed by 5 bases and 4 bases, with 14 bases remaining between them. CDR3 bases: TGTGCCAGCAGTACGGCAGGGGACGGCTATGGCTACACCTTC. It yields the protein CASSTAGDGYGYTF.